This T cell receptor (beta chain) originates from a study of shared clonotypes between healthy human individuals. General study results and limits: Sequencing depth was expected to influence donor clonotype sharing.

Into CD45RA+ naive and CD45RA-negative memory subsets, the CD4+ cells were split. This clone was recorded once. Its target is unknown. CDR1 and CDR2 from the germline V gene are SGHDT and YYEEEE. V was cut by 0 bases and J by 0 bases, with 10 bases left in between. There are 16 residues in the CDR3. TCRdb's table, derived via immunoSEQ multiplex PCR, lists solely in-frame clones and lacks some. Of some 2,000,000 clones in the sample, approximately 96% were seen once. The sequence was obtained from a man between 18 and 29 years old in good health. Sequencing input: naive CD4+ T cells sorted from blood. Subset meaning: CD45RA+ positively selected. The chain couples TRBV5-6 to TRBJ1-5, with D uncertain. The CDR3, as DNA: TGTGCCAGCAGCTTGGCGGCAGGCAATAGCAATCAGCCCCAGCATTTT. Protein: CASSLAAGNSNQPQHF.